Listed below are T cell receptor beta chains from one sample, sequenced in a study of blood T cell repertoires in COVID-19. Repertoires were generated with immunoSEQ multiplex PCR, while TCRdb's copy carries only in-frame clones and drops some. The sample carries about 190,000 clones, 80% to 90% recorded once. Sequencing was done on a sample of peripheral blood. Source of these receptors: a man aged 30 to 45 with active or convalescent COVID-19. The conserved cysteine and the conserved F or W are not part of the CDR3 here.

V	CDR3
TRBV6-6	ASSYSRVESDQPQH
TRBV25-1	ASSEYAVGDSPLH
TRBV5-5	ASSLAGGPYQETQY
TRBV7-3	ASSPSGTGVGSPLH
TRBV7-3	ASQGAGELF
TRBV14	ASSVGGPSNEQF
TRBV11-3	ASSLARGSYNEQF
TRBV9	ASSVEPGTGGGMGQF
TRBV19	ASSINRSSGNTIY
TRBV6-1	ASSEVPGLSNQPQH
TRBV7-6	ASSLRAQGDYNEQF
TRBV9	ASSSYGSSTDTQY
TRBV30	AWSSHMAYPGQGATGGYGYT
TRBV6-6	ASSYWDTSNQPQH
TRBV6-2/TRBV6-3	ASSFDRGASYEQY
TRBV6-5	ASSLTDNYGYT
TRBV7-8	ASSLAPGTGNPNYGYT